The 19 T cell receptor beta chains given below trace back to one sample, sequenced in a study of control samples from healthy donors and cancer patients. The table came from immunoSEQ multiplex PCR; TCRdb's copy has only in-frame clones and leaves some out. The table records 130,000 or so clones, roughly nine tenths of them present only once. Sequencing used PBMCs. The receptors were sampled from a man aged 45 to 65 with head and neck cancer.

The rearrangement joins TRBV5-1 to TRBJ1-1; possible D gene TRBD1, 6 bases. This CDR3 has 14 amino acids. Trimming pared 2 bases from V and 8 bases from J, leaving 16 bases between. Germline CDR1 reads SGHRS; CDR2 reads YFSETQ. The CDR3 DNA reads TGCGCCAGCAGCTTAAGGGGACAAGGGTTGGAAGCTTTCTTT. Its protein product is CASSLRGQGLEAFF.

The chain joins TRBV10-3 to TRBJ1-5, with D hard to call. Germline assignment: CDR1 ENHRY and CDR2 SYGVKD. Trimming stripped 3 bases from V and 0 bases from J, with 15 bases between. This CDR3 region has 17 residues. This CDR3 reads CAISDGSTGYSNQPQHF. CDR3 sequence (DNA): TGTGCCATCAGTGACGGCTCGACGGGGTATAGCAATCAGCCCCAGCATTTT.

This chain links TRBV5-1 with TRBJ1-2, with 8 bases matching TRBD1. With V trimmed by 4 bases and J by 4 bases, 6 bases remained unmatched. CDR3 size: 14 residues. CDR1 is SGHRS, CDR2 YFSETQ, per germline. DNA of the CDR3: TGCGCCAGCAGCCGGGACAGGCACGCCTATGGCTACACCTTC. Translated: CASSRDRHAYGYTF.

This chain uses TRBV27 with TRBJ2-7; 7 positions agree with TRBD1. CDR1 MNHEY and CDR2 SMNVEV come from the germline V gene (reference sequence). After removal of 4 bases from V and 3 bases from J, the junction contained 9 bases not matched to a gene. The length of the CDR3 is 15 residues. The CDR3 nucleotides are TGTGCCAGCAGTTCAGGGACAGCTTATTTCTACGAGCAGTACTTC. Its translation: CASSSGTAYFYEQYF.

The chain is built from TRBV11-2 and TRBJ2-1, with no clear D. The V end was cut by 0 bases, the J end by 5 bases, with 5 bases between. In germline, CDR1 is SGHAT, CDR2 FQNNGV. The CDR3 is made up of 13 amino acids. CDR3 in amino acids: CASSLEAHNEQFF. CDR3 bases: TGTGCCAGCAGCTTAGAAGCCCACAATGAGCAGTTCTTC. Variable domain in full (rest from reference TRBV11-2 and TRBJ2-1): EAGVAQSPRYKIIEKRQSVAFWCNPISGHATLYWYQQILGQGPKLLIQFQNNGVVDDSQLPKDRFSAERLKGVDSTLKIQPAKLEDSAVYLCASSLEAHNEQFFGPGTRLTVL.

The V call is TRBV29-1, the J call TRBJ2-5, with TRBD1 identical over 7 bases. The junction had 13 bases not matched to a gene; V was cut back by 3 bases and J by 9 bases. Looked up from germline, CDR1 is SQVTM and CDR2 is ANQGSEA. This CDR3 is built from 14 residues. This CDR3 reads CSVEGTGSTGAQYF. CDR3 coding DNA: TGCAGCGTTGAGGGCACGGGATCTACAGGGGCCCAGTACTTC.

The genes are TRBV7-9 and TRBJ1-1; D remains unclear. This CDR3 region has 13 residues. Between the trimmed V and J ends, which lost 6 bases and 7 bases, there was a span of 15 bases. The V gene's germline CDR1 is SEHNR and CDR2 FQNEAQ (reference sequence). The CDR3 bases are TGTGCCAGCAGGGAGAGGGTTGAGGGTGAAGCTTTCTTT. Residues: CASRERVEGEAFF.

The chain uses TRBV27 and TRBJ2-7; D gene uncertain. Germline V CDR1 and CDR2: MNHEY, SMNVEV (reference sequence). The CDR3 is 13 amino acids. V lost 3 bases and J 2 bases, leaving 8 bases between the germline ends. CDR3: CASSLLYTYEQYF. For the CDR3, the DNA is TGTGCCAGCAGTTTGCTTTACACCTACGAGCAGTACTTC.

In DNA, the CDR3 is TGTGCCAGCAGTTTGATTCACAGGGGCTATAATCAGCCCCAGCATTTT. Protein product: CASSLIHRGYNQPQHF. The chain couples TRBV28 to TRBJ1-5; 7 bases are shared with TRBD1. The germline CDR1 and CDR2 sequences are MDHEN and SYDVKM. The V gene end was trimmed by 3 bases and the J gene end by 4 bases; junction bases not matched to a gene: 9. The length of the CDR3 is 16 residues.

The CDR3 spells CASSPQTSGYYEQYF. Here the CDR3 DNA reads TGTGCCAGCAGTCCTCAGACTAGCGGTTACTACGAGCAGTACTTC. The V gene is TRBV27, the J gene TRBJ2-7; 9 bases map to TRBD2. Per the germline V gene, CDR1 is MNHEY and CDR2 is SMNVEV (reference sequence). Trimming at V came to 5 bases and at J to 3 bases, leaving 8 bases not matched to a gene. This CDR3 region has 15 residues.

There are a few counts of this clone. This chain links TRBV7-9 with TRBJ1-1, with D possibly matching TRBD1 (6 bases). V was shortened by 3 bases and J by 7 bases, with 15 bases between the two germline ends. This CDR3 is built from 14 residues. Germline CDR1 SEHNR, CDR2 FQNEAQ (reference sequence). CDR3 sequence (DNA): TGTGCCAGCAGCTTTTATCCTATCAGGGGTGAAGCTTTCTTT. Translating it yields CASSFYPIRGEAFF. The full variable domain, its missing parts supplied by reference TRBV7-9 and TRBJ1-1, is DTGVSQNPRHKITKRGQNVTFRCDPISEHNRLYWYRQTLGQGPEFLTYFQNEAQLEKSRLLSDRFSAERPKGSFSTLEIQRTEQGDSAMYLCASSFYPIRGEAFFGQGTRLTVV.

This rearrangement joins TRBV12-3 or TRBV12-4 to TRBJ2-7; D might be TRBD2 (5 bases). Trimming removed 1 base at V and 6 bases at J, with 10 bases between. The CDR3 length is 13 residues. The CDR3 DNA is TGTGCCAGCAGTTTAGGAGGGTTGGCCGAGCAGTACTTC. Protein: CASSLGGLAEQYF.

The sample holds a few counts of this clone. The J gene is TRBJ1-1, the V gene TRBV19; the D gene is possibly TRBD1 (5 bases). Germline assignment: CDR1 LNHDA and CDR2 SQIVND (reference sequence). The ends were cut back, 7 bases at V and 3 bases at J, with 21 bases in the middle. The CDR3 runs 16 residues. The CDR3: CASISERRGTHTEAFF. The CDR3 region has the DNA TGTGCCAGTATCTCGGAAAGACGTGGGACCCACACTGAAGCTTTCTTT.

The CDR3 spells CSASWGGSTDTQYF. The CDR3 DNA reads TGCAGTGCTAGTTGGGGAGGGAGCACAGATACGCAGTATTTT. This rearrangement joins TRBV20-1 to TRBJ2-3; TRBD2 aligns across 7 bases. The CDR3 is 14 residues long. V was clipped by 3 bases and J by 0 bases; unmatched bases: 3. Germline V gene sequence: CDR1 DFQATT, CDR2 SNEGSKA (reference sequence).

This sequence joins TRBV19 and TRBJ1-5; D is uncertain. Trimming pared 4 bases from V and 9 bases from J, leaving 13 bases between. Germline V gene lookup returns CDR1 LNHDA and CDR2 SQIVND (reference sequence). The CDR3 is 13 residues long. The CDR3, as DNA: TGTGCCAGTAGTACAGCCCTCCATCGGCCCCAGCATTTT. Its protein is CASSTALHRPQHF.

J is TRBJ2-2 and V is TRBV29-1; 10 bases match TRBD1. The CDR3 consists of 15 residues. CDR1 and CDR2 from the germline V gene are SQVTM and ANQGSEA. After removal of 7 bases from V and 6 bases from J, the junction contained 11 bases not matched to a gene. CDR3 DNA: TGCAGCGCTCAGACGACAGGGGGCGTAGCCGGGGAGCTGTTTTTT. It encodes CSAQTTGGVAGELFF.

Concerning this clone itself: Compared with germline, one end of the junction differs, possibly owing to a read error. The chain has TRBV7-9 and TRBJ2-1, with 9 bases aligning to TRBD1. This CDR3 has 13 residues. Germline CDR1 is SEHNR and CDR2 is FQNEAQ (reference sequence). The CDR3 loop is CATVSRDRVPYVF. Written as DNA, the CDR3 is TGTGCCACGGTATCCCGGGACAGGGTTCCTTACGTCTTC.

The rearrangement uses TRBV13 and TRBJ2-1; D ambiguous. V gave up 0 bases and J gave up 6 bases, with 15 bases separating them. There are 16 residues in the CDR3. CDR1 and CDR2 from the germline V gene are PRHDT and FYEKMQ (reference sequence). The CDR3 loop reads CASSLGAGASPNEQFF. The CDR3 DNA follows: TGTGCCAGCAGCTTAGGGGCAGGCGCGAGCCCCAATGAGCAGTTCTTC.

This chain links TRBV10-3 with TRBJ2-5, with TRBD2 as a possible D gene (6 bases). The ends were cut back, 4 bases at V and 2 bases at J, with 14 bases in the middle. Per germline, CDR1 ENHRY and CDR2 SYGVKD. The CDR3 is made up of 15 amino acids. CDR3 amino acids: CAISVSAGSQETQYF. CDR3 coding DNA: TGTGCCATCAGTGTCTCGGCGGGGTCACAAGAGACCCAGTACTTC.